What follows is one T cell receptor beta chain and its context. The antigen is not known. TCRdb reprocessed the 5' RACE reads, with one entry per CDR3 protein and no DNA. Here the sample table reports approximately 380,000 distinct CDR3 sequences. The data are from a study of T cells expressing NK-cell markers. Turning to the study itself: In sorted CD3+CD56+NKG2C+, CD3+CD56+NKG2C- and CD3+CD56-NKG2C+ T cells, TCR beta repertoires were obtained. Just one sequenced donor of eight was HCMV-seronegative, while seven were seropositive.

In germline, CDR1 is MNHNS, CDR2 SASEGT. There are 16 residues in the CDR3. Study-wide findings and caveats: Top CD8+ clonotypes included the dominant CD3+CD56+NKG2C+ clonotypes in a handful of donors.

The chain uses TRBV6-1 and TRBJ2-5. The receptor comes from a man between 18 and 69 years old in good health. Sample: blood T cells: a sorted CD56 or NKG2C T cell subset, CD4+ or CD8+ T cells, or bulk PBMC T cells (not recorded which). The CDR3 reads CASSGEGTRYQETQYF.